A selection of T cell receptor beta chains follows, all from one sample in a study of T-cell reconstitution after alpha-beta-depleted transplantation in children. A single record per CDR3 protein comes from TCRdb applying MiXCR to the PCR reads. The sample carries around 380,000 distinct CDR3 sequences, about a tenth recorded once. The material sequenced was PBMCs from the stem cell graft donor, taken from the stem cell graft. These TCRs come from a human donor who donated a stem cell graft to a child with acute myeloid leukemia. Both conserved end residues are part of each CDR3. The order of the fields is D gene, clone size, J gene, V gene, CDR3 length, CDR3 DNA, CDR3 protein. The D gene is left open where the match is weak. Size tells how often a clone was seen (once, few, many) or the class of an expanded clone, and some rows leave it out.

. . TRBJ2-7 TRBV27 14 TGTGCCAGCAGTTATCAGTCCACCCAAGACGAGCAGTACTTC CASSYQSTQDEQYF
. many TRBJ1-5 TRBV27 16 TGTGCCAGCAGTTTATTCTGGGACCCACTCAATCAGCCCCAGCATTTT CASSLFWDPLNQPQHF
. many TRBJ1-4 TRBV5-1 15 TGCGCCAGCAGCAACCAGGGTTCAACTAATGAAAAACTGTTTTTT CASSNQGSTNEKLFF
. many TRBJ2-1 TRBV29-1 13 TGCAGCGTTGAAAGGGAACAGGGCGATGAGCAGTTCTTC CSVEREQGDEQFF
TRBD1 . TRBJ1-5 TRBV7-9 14 TGTGCCAGCAGCTGGGGACAGGGAAATCAGCCCCAGCATTTT CASSWGQGNQPQHF
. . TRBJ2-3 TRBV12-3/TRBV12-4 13 TGTGCCAGCAGTCCCCGACCCCCCGGGGACCAGTATTTT CASSPRPPGDQYF
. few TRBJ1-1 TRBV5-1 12 TGCGCCAGCAGGCAGGCGAACACTGAAGCTTTCTTT CASRQANTEAFF
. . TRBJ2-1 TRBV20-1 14 TGCAGTGCCGCGGGGTTTAGCTCCTACAATGAGCAGTTCTTC CSAAGFSSYNEQFF
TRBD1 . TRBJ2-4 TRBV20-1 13 TGCAGTGCCCCCCGGACAGGGAAAAACATTCAGTACTTC CSAPRTGKNIQYF
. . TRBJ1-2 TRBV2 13 TGTGCCAGCAGTGAAGTCCAGGTTGGCGACTACACCTTC CASSEVQVGDYTF
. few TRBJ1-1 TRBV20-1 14 TGCAGTGTGCGGTTCGACACCTCGAACACTGAAGCTTTCTTT CSVRFDTSNTEAFF
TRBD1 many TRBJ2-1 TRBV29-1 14 TGCAGCGTTGGAACTCCGGGACAGAACAATGAGCAGTTCTTC CSVGTPGQNNEQFF
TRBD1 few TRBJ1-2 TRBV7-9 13 TGTGCCAGCATGACAGGGGAAAACTATGGCTACACCTTC CASMTGENYGYTF
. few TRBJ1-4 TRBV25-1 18 TGTGCCAGCAGTGAATCTCACGGAGAGAGTGCAACTAATGAAAAACTGTTTTTT CASSESHGESATNEKLFF
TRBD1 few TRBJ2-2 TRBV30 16 TGTGCCCGGGACAGGGGTAATCAAGCGAACACCGGGGAGCTGTTTTTT CARDRGNQANTGELFF
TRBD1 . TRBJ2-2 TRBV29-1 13 TGCAGCGTACTGACAGGGGGGTACCGGGAGCTGTTTTTT CSVLTGGYRELFF
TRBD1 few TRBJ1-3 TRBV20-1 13 TGCAGTGCAACAGGGGAGGGCGGAAACACCATATATTTT CSATGEGGNTIYF
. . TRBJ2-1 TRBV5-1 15 TGCGCCAGCAGCTTGGGGTCTACCGGCTACAATGAGCAGTTCTTC CASSLGSTGYNEQFF
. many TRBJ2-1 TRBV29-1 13 TGCAGCGTTGATTGGCCCAGCTACAATGAGCAGTTCTTC CSVDWPSYNEQFF
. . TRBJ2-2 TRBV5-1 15 TGCGCCAGCAGCTTGAGTATGGTGATCACCGGGGAGCTGTTTTTT CASSLSMVITGELFF
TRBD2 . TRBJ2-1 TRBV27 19 TGTGCCAGCAGTTTATCGGTTAGCACAACTAGCGGGCCGTACAATGAGCAGTTCTTC CASSLSVSTTSGPYNEQFF
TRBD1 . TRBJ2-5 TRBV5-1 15 TGCGCCAGCAGCACTGGACAGGGAGGTTGGGAGACCCAGTACTTC CASSTGQGGWETQYF
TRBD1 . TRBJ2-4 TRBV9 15 TGTGCCAGCAGCGCCAGGACAGGGTGGCAAAACATTCAGTACTTC CASSARTGWQNIQYF
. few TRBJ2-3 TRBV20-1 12 TGCAGTGCTATAATGACGGCAGATACGCAGTATTTT CSAIMTADTQYF
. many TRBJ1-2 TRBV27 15 TGTGCCAGCAGTTCGGGTCCCAGGGGCTCCTATGGCTACACCTTC CASSSGPRGSYGYTF
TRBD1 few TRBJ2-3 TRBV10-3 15 TGTGCCATCGATACCGGGACAGGGCCCACAGATACGCAGTATTTT CAIDTGTGPTDTQYF
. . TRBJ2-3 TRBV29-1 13 TGCAGCGTGATGGGCAGGGCTACAGATACGCAGTATTTT CSVMGRATDTQYF
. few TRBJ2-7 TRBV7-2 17 TGTGCCAGCAGCTTAGCGGCCGGTAGCGGAGGCACCTACGAGCAGTACTTC CASSLAAGSGGTYEQYF
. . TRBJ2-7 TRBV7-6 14 TGTGCCAGCAGCCCGGCGGGGTCTGCTTGGGAGCAGTACTTC CASSPAGSAWEQYF
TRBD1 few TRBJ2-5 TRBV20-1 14 TGCAGTGCTAGACGTACAGGGGGCGGAGAGACCCAGTACTTC CSARRTGGGETQYF
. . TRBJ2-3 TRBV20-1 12 TGCAGTGCTAGTTCCAAACTGGGGGCGCAGTATTTT CSASSKLGAQYF
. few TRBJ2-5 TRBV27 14 TGTGCCAGCAAGGGGGTGGGAGTGGGAGAGACCCAGTACTTC CASKGVGVGETQYF
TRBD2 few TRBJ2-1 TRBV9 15 TGTGCCAGCAGCGGGACTAGCGGGAGGACAGATGAGCAGTTCTTC CASSGTSGRTDEQFF
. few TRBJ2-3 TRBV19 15 TGTGCCAGTAGCCCTAATGGGGAGAACACAGATACGCAGTATTTT CASSPNGENTDTQYF
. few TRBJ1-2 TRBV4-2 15 TGTGCCAGCAGCCAAGATCTGCGGACGACCTATGGCTACACCTTC CASSQDLRTTYGYTF
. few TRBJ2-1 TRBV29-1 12 TGCAGCGTCTCAGATCCACCAAATGAGCAGTTCTTC CSVSDPPNEQFF
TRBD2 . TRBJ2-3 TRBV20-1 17 TGCTGTGCTAGAGATTTGGTGCGGGGGGGCCCGACAGATACGCAGTATTTT CCARDLVRGGPTDTQYF
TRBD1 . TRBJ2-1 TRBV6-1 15 TGTGCCAGCAGACCGACCGGGACAGGGGGAGGTGAGCAGTTCTTC CASRPTGTGGGEQFF
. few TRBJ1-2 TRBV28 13 TGTGCCAGCATGAACAGGGTAATTTATGGCTACACCTTC CASMNRVIYGYTF
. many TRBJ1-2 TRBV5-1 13 TGCGCCAGCAGCTTGGATCTAGCCTATGGCTACACCTTC CASSLDLAYGYTF
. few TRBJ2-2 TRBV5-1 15 TGCGCCAGCAGGTCCACAGGGATTGACACCGGGGAGCTGTTTTTT CASRSTGIDTGELFF
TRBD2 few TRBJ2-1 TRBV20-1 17 TGCAGTGCTAGAGATCGACTAGCGGGAACGGCCTACAATGAGCAGTTCTTC CSARDRLAGTAYNEQFF
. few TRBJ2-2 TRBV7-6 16 TGTGCCAGCAGCAACGTCTTCGGGGGTGACACCGGGGAGCTGTTTTTT CASSNVFGGDTGELFF
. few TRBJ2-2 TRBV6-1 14 TGTGCCAGCAGACGCAGAGCGAACACCGGGGAGCTGTTTTTT CASRRRANTGELFF
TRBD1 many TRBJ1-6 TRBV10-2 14 TGCGCCAGCAGTGAGTGGGGACAGAATTCACCCCTCCACTTT CASSEWGQNSPLHF
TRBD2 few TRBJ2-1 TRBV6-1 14 TGTGCCATCAAGCGGGGGAACAGCTACAATGAGCAGTTCTTC CAIKRGNSYNEQFF
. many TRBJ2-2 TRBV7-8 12 TGTGCCAGCAGCTTATCTGACGGGGAGCTGTTTTTT CASSLSDGELFF
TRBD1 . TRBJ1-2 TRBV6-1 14 TGTGCCAGCAGCACCGGGACAGGGGGTTTTGGCTACACCTTC CASSTGTGGFGYTF
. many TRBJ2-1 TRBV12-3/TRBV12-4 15 TGTGCCAGCTTGGGAGCCCCCGTAGGAAATAATGAGCAGTTCTTC CASLGAPVGNNEQFF
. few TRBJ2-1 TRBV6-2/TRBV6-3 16 TGTGCCAGCAGGGCCCTAGGACTCGCCTCCTACAATGAGCAGTTCTTC CASRALGLASYNEQFF
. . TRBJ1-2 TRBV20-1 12 TGCAGTGCTAGAGTAGGGGACTATGGCTACACCTTC CSARVGDYGYTF
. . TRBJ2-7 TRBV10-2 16 TGCGCCAGCAGTGAAGAGAGGTGGGGAAGTTCCTACGAGCAGTACTTC CASSEERWGSSYEQYF
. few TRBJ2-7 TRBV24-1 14 TGTGCCACCAGTTTGCGGGGCCCCTCCTACGAGCAGTACTTC CATSLRGPSYEQYF
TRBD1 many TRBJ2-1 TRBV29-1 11 TGCAGCGGTTCACAGGGGGCGTATGAACGGTTC CSGSQGAYERF
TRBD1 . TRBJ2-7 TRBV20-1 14 TGCAGTGCCAGTCCCGGGACAGCCACCCCCCAGCACTACTTC CSASPGTATPQHYF